This TCR beta chain was identified in a study of T cells in Graves' hyperthyroidism and ophthalmopathy. Researchers amplified the TCR beta CDR3 regions from RNA transcripts. The HTBI primer set was used in a first-round RT-PCR of the TCR CDR3. TCRdb analysed the multiplex PCR reads with MiXCR anew, one entry per CDR3 protein. Of roughly 580,000 distinct CDR3 sequences in the sample, about half were seen once. The authors deemed Graves' hyperthyroidism stable absent ophthalmopathy progression within 18 months. The germline V and J ends were trimmed by 10 bases and 5 bases, with 27 bases remaining between them. Germline CDR1 ENHRY, CDR2 SYGVKD. CDR3 length: 17 residues.

The J gene is TRBJ1-5, the V gene TRBV10-3; no definite D call. The sample was peripheral blood or thyroid tissue (not recorded which). The source of this sequence is a woman younger than 35 with Graves' hyperthyroidism. This CDR3 reads CASRPPQWILTDQPQHF. In nucleotides, the CDR3 is TGTGCCAGCAGGCCCCCACAATGGATACTGACGGATCAGCCCCAGCATTTT.